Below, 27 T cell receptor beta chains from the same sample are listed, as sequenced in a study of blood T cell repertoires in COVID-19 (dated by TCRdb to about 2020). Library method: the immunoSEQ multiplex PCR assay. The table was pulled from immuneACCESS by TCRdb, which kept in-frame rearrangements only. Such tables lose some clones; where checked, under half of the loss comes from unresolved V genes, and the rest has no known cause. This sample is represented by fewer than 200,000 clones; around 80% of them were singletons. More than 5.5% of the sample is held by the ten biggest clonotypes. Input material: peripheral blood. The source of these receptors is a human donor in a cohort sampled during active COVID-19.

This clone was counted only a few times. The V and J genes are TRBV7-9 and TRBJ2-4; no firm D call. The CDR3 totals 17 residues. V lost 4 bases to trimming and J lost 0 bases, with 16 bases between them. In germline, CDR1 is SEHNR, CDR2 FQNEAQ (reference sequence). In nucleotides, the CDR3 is TGTGCCAGCAGCTCTTTTAGTCGGGTACTAGCCAAAAACATTCAGTACTTC. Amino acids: CASSSFSRVLAKNIQYF.

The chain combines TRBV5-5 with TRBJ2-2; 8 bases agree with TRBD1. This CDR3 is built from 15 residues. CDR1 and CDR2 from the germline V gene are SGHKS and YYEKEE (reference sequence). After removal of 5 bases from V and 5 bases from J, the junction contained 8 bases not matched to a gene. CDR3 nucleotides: TGTGCCAGCAGGCCGACAGGGGTGGGTACCGGGGAGCTGTTTTTT. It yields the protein CASRPTGVGTGELFF.

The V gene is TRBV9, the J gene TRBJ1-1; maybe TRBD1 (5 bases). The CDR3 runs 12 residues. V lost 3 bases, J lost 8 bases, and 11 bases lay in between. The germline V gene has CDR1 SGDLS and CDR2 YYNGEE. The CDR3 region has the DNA TGTGCCAGCAGCGCCGTGGGGGGAGAAGCTTTCTTT. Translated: CASSAVGGEAFF.

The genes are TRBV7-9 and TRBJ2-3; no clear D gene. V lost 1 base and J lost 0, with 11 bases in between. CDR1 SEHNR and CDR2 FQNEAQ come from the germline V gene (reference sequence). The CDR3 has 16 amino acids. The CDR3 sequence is CASSLGDIPSTDTQYF. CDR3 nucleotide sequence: TGTGCCAGCAGCTTAGGAGACATTCCTAGCACAGATACGCAGTATTTT.

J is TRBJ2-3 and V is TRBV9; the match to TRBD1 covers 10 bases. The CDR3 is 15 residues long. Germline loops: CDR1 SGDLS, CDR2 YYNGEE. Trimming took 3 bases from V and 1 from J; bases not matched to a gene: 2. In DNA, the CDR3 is TGTGCCAGCAGCGCCGGGACAGGGGGCACAGATACGCAGTATTTT. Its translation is CASSAGTGGTDTQYF.

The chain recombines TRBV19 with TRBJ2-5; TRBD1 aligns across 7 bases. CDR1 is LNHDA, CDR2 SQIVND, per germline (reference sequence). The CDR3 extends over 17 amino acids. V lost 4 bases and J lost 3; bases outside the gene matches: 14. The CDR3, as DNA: TGTGCCAGTAGTAATGGGCGACAGGGACGAAGGGAAGAGACCCAGTACTTC. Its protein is CASSNGRQGRREETQYF.

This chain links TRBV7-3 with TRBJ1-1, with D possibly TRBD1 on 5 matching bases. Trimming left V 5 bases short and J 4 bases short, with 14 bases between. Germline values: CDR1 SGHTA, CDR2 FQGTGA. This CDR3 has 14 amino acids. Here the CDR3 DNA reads TGTGCCAGCAGCGCACAAGCGGGGACCACTGAAGCTTTCTTT. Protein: CASSAQAGTTEAFF.

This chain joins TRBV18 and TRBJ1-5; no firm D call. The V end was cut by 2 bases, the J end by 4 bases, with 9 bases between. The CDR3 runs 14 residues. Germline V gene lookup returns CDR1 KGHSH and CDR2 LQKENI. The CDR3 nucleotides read TGTGCCAGCTCACCAGCAGGCTCAAATCAGCCCCAGCATTTT. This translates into CASSPAGSNQPQHF.

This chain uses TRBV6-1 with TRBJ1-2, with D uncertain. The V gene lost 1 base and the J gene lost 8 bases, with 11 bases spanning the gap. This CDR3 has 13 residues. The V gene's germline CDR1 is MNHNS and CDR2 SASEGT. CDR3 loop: CASSEGGLGGYTF. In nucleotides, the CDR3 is TGTGCCAGCAGTGAAGGTGGGCTCGGAGGCTACACCTTC.

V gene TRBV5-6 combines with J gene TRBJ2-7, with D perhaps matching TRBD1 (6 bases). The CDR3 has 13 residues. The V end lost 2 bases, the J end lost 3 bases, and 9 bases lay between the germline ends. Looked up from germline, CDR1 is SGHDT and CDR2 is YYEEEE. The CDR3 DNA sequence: TGTGCCAGCAGCTTCTACAGGGACTACGAGCAGTACTTC. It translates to CASSFYRDYEQYF.

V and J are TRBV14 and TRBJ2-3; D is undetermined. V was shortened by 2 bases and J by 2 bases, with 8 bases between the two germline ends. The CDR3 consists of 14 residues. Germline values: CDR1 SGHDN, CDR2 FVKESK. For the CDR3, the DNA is TGTGCCAGCAGCCAATACATCTCCACAGATACGCAGTATTTT. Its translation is CASSQYISTDTQYF.

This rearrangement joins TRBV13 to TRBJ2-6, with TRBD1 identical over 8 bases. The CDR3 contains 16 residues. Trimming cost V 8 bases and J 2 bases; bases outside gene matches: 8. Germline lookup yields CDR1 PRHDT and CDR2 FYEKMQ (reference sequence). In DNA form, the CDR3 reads TGTGCCAGCTCCCCCAGGGGGCTCACTGGGGCCAACGTCCTGACTTTC. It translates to CASSPRGLTGANVLTF.

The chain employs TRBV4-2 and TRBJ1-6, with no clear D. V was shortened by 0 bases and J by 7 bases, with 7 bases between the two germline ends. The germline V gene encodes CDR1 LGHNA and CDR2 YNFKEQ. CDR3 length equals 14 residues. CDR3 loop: CASSQDARNSPLHF. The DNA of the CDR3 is TGTGCCAGCAGCCAAGATGCGCGGAATTCACCCCTCCACTTT.

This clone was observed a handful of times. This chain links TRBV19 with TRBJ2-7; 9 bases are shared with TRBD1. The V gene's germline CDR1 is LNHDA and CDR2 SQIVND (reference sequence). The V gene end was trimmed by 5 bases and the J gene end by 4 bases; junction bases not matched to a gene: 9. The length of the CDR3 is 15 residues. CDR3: CASSPRGQGNYEQYF. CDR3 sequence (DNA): TGTGCCAGTAGTCCGCGGGGACAGGGAAATTACGAGCAGTACTTC.

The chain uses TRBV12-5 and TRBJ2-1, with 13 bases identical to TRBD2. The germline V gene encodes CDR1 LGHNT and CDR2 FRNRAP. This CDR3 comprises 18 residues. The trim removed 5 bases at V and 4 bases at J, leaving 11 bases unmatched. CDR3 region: CASGLEKKTSGGYNEQFF. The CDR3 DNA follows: TGTGCTAGTGGTCTTGAAAAAAAGACTAGCGGGGGGTACAATGAGCAGTTCTTC.

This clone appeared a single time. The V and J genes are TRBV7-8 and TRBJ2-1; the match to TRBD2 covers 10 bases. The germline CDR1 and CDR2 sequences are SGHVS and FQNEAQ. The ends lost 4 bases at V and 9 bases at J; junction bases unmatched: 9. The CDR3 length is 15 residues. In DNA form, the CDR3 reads TGTGCCAGCAGCTATAAGCGGGGGGGCTCCGGTGAGCAGTTCTTC. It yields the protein CASSYKRGGSGEQFF.

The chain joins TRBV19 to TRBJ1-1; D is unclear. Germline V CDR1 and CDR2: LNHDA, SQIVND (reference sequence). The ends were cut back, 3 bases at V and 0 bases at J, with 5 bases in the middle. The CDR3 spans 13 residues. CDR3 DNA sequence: TGTGCCAGTAGTATGTCAGTGAACACTGAAGCTTTCTTT. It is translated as CASSMSVNTEAFF.

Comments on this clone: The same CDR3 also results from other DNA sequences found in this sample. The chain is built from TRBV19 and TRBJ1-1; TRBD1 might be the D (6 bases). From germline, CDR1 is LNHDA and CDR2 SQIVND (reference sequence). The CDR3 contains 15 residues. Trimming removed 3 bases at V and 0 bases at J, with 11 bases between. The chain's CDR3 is CASSMGTGLNTEAFF. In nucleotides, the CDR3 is TGTGCCAGTAGTATGGGAACAGGGTTGAACACTGAAGCTTTCTTT.

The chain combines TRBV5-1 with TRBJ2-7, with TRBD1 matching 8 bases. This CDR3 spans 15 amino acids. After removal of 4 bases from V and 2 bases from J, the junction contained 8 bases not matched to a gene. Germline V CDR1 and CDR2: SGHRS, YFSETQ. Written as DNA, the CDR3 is TGCGCCAGCAGCCTTGGACAGGGCGCCGCCTACGAGCAGTACTTC. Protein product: CASSLGQGAAYEQYF.

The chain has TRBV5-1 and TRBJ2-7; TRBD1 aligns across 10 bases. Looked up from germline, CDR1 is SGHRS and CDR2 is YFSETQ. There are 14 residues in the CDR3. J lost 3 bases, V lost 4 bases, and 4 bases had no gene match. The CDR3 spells CASSDGTGVYEQYF. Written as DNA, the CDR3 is TGCGCCAGCAGCGACGGGACAGGGGTCTACGAGCAGTACTTC.

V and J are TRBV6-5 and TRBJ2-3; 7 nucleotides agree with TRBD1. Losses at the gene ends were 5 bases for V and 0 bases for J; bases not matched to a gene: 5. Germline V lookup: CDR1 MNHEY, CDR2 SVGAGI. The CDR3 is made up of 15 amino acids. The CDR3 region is CASSTQGSSTDTQYF. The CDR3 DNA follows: TGTGCCAGCAGTACACAGGGGTCTAGCACAGATACGCAGTATTTT.

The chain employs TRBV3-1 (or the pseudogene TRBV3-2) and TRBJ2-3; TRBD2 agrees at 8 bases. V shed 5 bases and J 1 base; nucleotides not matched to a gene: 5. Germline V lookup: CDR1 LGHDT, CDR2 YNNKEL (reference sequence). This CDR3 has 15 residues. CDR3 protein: CASSDNGGGTDTQYF. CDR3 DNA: TGTGCCAGCAGCGATAACGGGGGGGGCACAGATACGCAGTATTTT.

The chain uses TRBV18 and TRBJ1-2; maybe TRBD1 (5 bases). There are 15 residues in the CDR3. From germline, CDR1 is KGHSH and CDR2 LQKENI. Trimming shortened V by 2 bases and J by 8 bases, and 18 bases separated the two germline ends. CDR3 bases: TGTGCCAGCTCACCATCTAGACAGCCCCCCGGGGGCTACACCTTC. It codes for CASSPSRQPPGGYTF.

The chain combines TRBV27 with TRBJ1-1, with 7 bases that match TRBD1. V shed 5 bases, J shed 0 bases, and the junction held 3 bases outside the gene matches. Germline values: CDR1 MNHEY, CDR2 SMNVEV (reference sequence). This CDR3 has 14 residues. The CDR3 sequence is CASSQQGMNTEAFF. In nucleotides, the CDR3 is TGTGCCAGCAGTCAACAGGGGATGAACACTGAAGCTTTCTTT.

In nucleotides, the CDR3 is TGTGCCAGTAGTATGAACCGGAACTATGGCTACACCTTC. Its protein is CASSMNRNYGYTF. The chain combines TRBV19 with TRBJ1-2, with no clear D. This CDR3 region has 13 residues. Germline V gene lookup returns CDR1 LNHDA and CDR2 SQIVND (reference sequence). V dropped 3 bases and J dropped 2 bases, with 7 bases sitting between them.

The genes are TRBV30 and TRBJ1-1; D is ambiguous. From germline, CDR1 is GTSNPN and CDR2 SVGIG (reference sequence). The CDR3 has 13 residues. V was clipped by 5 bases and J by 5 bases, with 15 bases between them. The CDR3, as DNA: TGTGCCTGGCGCTCGACTAGATCGACTGAAGCTTTCTTT. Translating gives CAWRSTRSTEAFF.

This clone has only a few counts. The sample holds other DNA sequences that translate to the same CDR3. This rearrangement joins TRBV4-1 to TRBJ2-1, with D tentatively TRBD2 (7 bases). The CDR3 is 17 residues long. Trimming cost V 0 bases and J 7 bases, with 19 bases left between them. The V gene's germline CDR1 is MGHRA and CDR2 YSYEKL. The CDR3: CASSQESVAGAGNEQFF. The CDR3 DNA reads TGCGCCAGCAGCCAAGAATCGGTGGCGGGGGCAGGAAATGAGCAGTTCTTC.